This T cell receptor beta chain was captured by sequencing in a study of blood T cell repertoires in COVID-19. Study at large: The cDNA or gDNA used as material had been derived from T cells, B-cell-depleted T cells, or PBMCs.

This table comes from immunoSEQ multiplex PCR, and its TCRdb copy is limited to in-frame clones, with some not included. There are roughly 150,000 clones in the sample; around four fifths occur only once, and roughly 2.8% lies in the top ten. There are 13 residues in the CDR3. Trimming shortened V by 3 bases and J by 0 bases, and 3 bases separated the two germline ends. The germline V gene encodes CDR1 SGHNT and CDR2 YENEEA. The sequence derives from a man aged 65-85 years with acute or convalescent COVID-19. V usage is TRBV11-3 and J usage is TRBJ1-5; no clear D. Material: peripheral blood. The CDR3 here is CASSFGSNQPQHF. DNA of the CDR3: TGTGCCAGCAGCTTCGGTAGCAATCAGCCCCAGCATTTT.